A selection of T cell receptor beta chains follows, all from one sample in a study of shared clonotypes between healthy human individuals. Assay used: immunoSEQ multiplex PCR; TCRdb lists only in-frame clones, some missing. The table has 800,000 to 1,200,000 clones, 75% to 80% seen once; the top ten hold about 0.52%. Material: memory CD4+ T cells from PBMCs. These receptors were obtained from a young man in good health. Some clones in this sample may be carry-over from other donors' samples. The CDR3 runs from the conserved cysteine through the conserved F or W. The D gene is left open where the match is weak. Expanded clones get a size class; other rows say once, few or many, or leave the size out.

v_call: TRBV5-5
j_call: TRBJ2-1
d_call: TRBD2
clone_size: once
cdr3_aa: CASSLSASGYNEQFF
cdr3_nt: TGTGCCAGCAGCTTGTCCGCTAGCGGATACAATGAGCAGTTCTTC

v_call: TRBV18
j_call: TRBJ1-4
d_call: -
clone_size: -
cdr3_aa: CASSPRQTNEKLFF
cdr3_nt: TGTGCCAGCTCACCGCGACAGACTAATGAAAAACTGTTTTTT

v_call: TRBV18
j_call: TRBJ2-7
d_call: TRBD1
clone_size: -
cdr3_aa: CASSSDRGGSYEQYF
cdr3_nt: TGTGCCAGCTCATCGGACAGGGGAGGATCCTACGAGCAGTACTTC

v_call: TRBV5-6
j_call: TRBJ2-4
d_call: -
clone_size: once
cdr3_aa: CASSLGPGDIQYF
cdr3_nt: TGTGCCAGCAGCTTGGGACCTGGCGACATTCAGTACTTC

v_call: TRBV7-9
j_call: TRBJ2-7
d_call: -
clone_size: -
cdr3_aa: CASSLGRGAVSYEQYF
cdr3_nt: TGTGCCAGCAGCCTCGGCCGGGGGGCGGTCTCCTACGAGCAGTACTTC

v_call: TRBV6-1
j_call: TRBJ1-2
d_call: -
clone_size: -
cdr3_aa: CASSFAGSRGYTF
cdr3_nt: TGTGCCAGCAGCTTTGCAGGGAGCCGGGGCTACACCTTC

v_call: TRBV7-9
j_call: TRBJ2-7
d_call: -
clone_size: -
cdr3_aa: CASGAAYEQYF
cdr3_nt: TGTGCCAGCGGAGCGGCCTACGAGCAGTACTTC

v_call: TRBV6-5
j_call: TRBJ1-1
d_call: -
clone_size: -
cdr3_aa: CASSLYANTEAFF
cdr3_nt: TGTGCCAGCAGTTTATATGCCAACACTGAAGCTTTCTTT

v_call: TRBV6-6
j_call: TRBJ1-2
d_call: -
clone_size: few
cdr3_aa: CASSYVSAEGGYTF
cdr3_nt: TGTGCCAGCAGTTACGTTTCGGCAGAGGGTGGCTACACCTTC

v_call: TRBV29-1
j_call: TRBJ2-5
d_call: TRBD1
clone_size: -
cdr3_aa: CSVGGPGGETQYF
cdr3_nt: TGCAGCGTTGGTGGGCCAGGGGGAGAGACCCAGTACTTC

v_call: TRBV5-5
j_call: TRBJ1-2
d_call: TRBD1
clone_size: -
cdr3_aa: CASSRQGDYGYTF
cdr3_nt: TGTGCCAGCAGCCGACAGGGGGACTATGGCTACACCTTC

v_call: TRBV6-4
j_call: TRBJ2-3
d_call: -
clone_size: -
cdr3_aa: CASSDWVTSTDTQYF
cdr3_nt: TGTGCCAGCAGTGACTGGGTCACTAGCACAGATACGCAGTATTTT

v_call: TRBV28
j_call: TRBJ1-1
d_call: -
clone_size: once
cdr3_aa: CASTSVGGKGMNTEAFF
cdr3_nt: TGTGCCAGCACCTCTGTTGGCGGGAAGGGGATGAACACTGAAGCTTTCTTT

v_call: TRBV6-6
j_call: TRBJ2-1
d_call: TRBD2
clone_size: -
cdr3_aa: CASSPPGGGSYNEQFF
cdr3_nt: TGTGCCAGCAGTCCGCCGGGCGGGGGCTCCTACAATGAGCAGTTCTTC

v_call: TRBV19
j_call: TRBJ2-3
d_call: TRBD1
clone_size: once
cdr3_aa: CASLGWGQGTDTQYF
cdr3_nt: TGTGCCAGTTTAGGGTGGGGACAGGGAACAGATACGCAGTATTTT

v_call: TRBV6-5
j_call: TRBJ1-5
d_call: -
clone_size: -
cdr3_aa: CASSCAGSYSNQPQHF
cdr3_nt: TGTGCCAGCAGTTGCGCAGGGTCCTATAGCAATCAGCCCCAGCATTTT

v_call: TRBV19
j_call: TRBJ1-4
d_call: -
clone_size: -
cdr3_aa: CASSILKNGLNEKLFF
cdr3_nt: TGTGCCAGTAGTATATTGAAAAACGGCCTTAATGAAAAACTGTTTTTT

v_call: TRBV7-6
j_call: TRBJ2-2
d_call: -
clone_size: -
cdr3_aa: CASKKAGELFF
cdr3_nt: TGTGCCAGCAAAAAAGCCGGGGAGCTGTTTTTT

v_call: TRBV5-4
j_call: TRBJ2-1
d_call: -
clone_size: -
cdr3_aa: CASSSDRNEQFF
cdr3_nt: TGTGCCAGCAGCTCAGACAGAAATGAGCAGTTCTTC

v_call: TRBV6-1
j_call: TRBJ2-7
d_call: TRBD2
clone_size: few
cdr3_aa: CASSSGNSYEQYF
cdr3_nt: TGTGCCAGTAGTAGCGGGAATTCCTACGAGCAGTACTTC

v_call: TRBV5-1
j_call: TRBJ1-4
d_call: -
clone_size: -
cdr3_aa: CASSFEGYGEKLFF
cdr3_nt: TGCGCCAGCAGCTTCGAGGGCTACGGTGAAAAACTGTTTTTT

v_call: TRBV4-1
j_call: TRBJ2-1
d_call: -
clone_size: -
cdr3_aa: CASSQEGPSYNEQFF
cdr3_nt: TGCGCCAGCAGCCAAGAGGGTCCCAGCTACAATGAGCAGTTCTTC

v_call: TRBV7-8
j_call: TRBJ2-1
d_call: -
clone_size: -
cdr3_aa: CASSPALDSYNEQFF
cdr3_nt: TGTGCCAGCAGCCCCGCTCTCGACTCCTACAATGAGCAGTTCTTC

v_call: TRBV4-3
j_call: TRBJ2-4
d_call: TRBD2
clone_size: -
cdr3_aa: CASSQDWGGAKNIQYF
cdr3_nt: TGCGCCAGCAGCCAAGATTGGGGGGGAGCCAAAAACATTCAGTACTTC

v_call: TRBV6-1
j_call: TRBJ2-1
d_call: -
clone_size: many
cdr3_aa: CASSISGIYPEQFF
cdr3_nt: TGTGCCAGTTCCATTAGCGGAATCTATCCTGAGCAGTTCTTC

v_call: TRBV27
j_call: TRBJ1-4
d_call: -
clone_size: -
cdr3_aa: CASSFAVTNEKLFF
cdr3_nt: TGTGCCAGCAGTTTCGCGGTAACTAATGAAAAACTGTTTTTT

v_call: TRBV4-3
j_call: TRBJ2-1
d_call: TRBD2
clone_size: -
cdr3_aa: CASSPWTSGSYNEQFF
cdr3_nt: TGCGCCAGCAGCCCGTGGACTAGCGGGAGCTACAATGAGCAGTTCTTC

v_call: TRBV5-1
j_call: TRBJ1-6
d_call: TRBD1
clone_size: once
cdr3_aa: CASSLAIQGGYNSPLHF
cdr3_nt: TGCGCCAGCAGCTTGGCGATACAGGGGGGCTATAATTCACCCCTCCACTTT

v_call: TRBV12-5
j_call: TRBJ2-3
d_call: TRBD2
clone_size: -
cdr3_aa: CASGLGTSGKADTQYF
cdr3_nt: TGTGCTAGTGGGCTGGGGACTAGCGGGAAGGCAGATACGCAGTATTTT

v_call: TRBV28
j_call: TRBJ1-5
d_call: -
clone_size: -
cdr3_aa: CASRSGSNNQPQHF
cdr3_nt: TGTGCCAGCAGATCCGGCAGTAACAATCAGCCCCAGCATTTT

v_call: TRBV29-1
j_call: TRBJ2-3
d_call: -
clone_size: -
cdr3_aa: CSVGGHSTDTQYF
cdr3_nt: TGCAGCGTAGGGGGACATAGCACAGATACGCAGTATTTT

v_call: TRBV6-1
j_call: TRBJ1-1
d_call: -
clone_size: -
cdr3_aa: CASSERRFTNTEAFF
cdr3_nt: TGTGCCAGCAGTGAACGGAGGTTTACGAACACTGAAGCTTTCTTT

v_call: TRBV7-9
j_call: TRBJ2-1
d_call: TRBD2
clone_size: -
cdr3_aa: CASSRRLAGGNEQFF
cdr3_nt: TGTGCCAGCAGCCGTCGACTAGCGGGAGGGAATGAGCAGTTCTTC

v_call: TRBV2
j_call: TRBJ1-3
d_call: -
clone_size: -
cdr3_aa: CASSVSDTIYF
cdr3_nt: TGTGCCAGCAGTGTATCAGACACCATATATTTT

v_call: TRBV7-2
j_call: TRBJ2-3
d_call: TRBD2
clone_size: -
cdr3_aa: CASSLVGTSGPDTQYF
cdr3_nt: TGTGCCAGCAGCTTAGTTGGGACTAGCGGCCCAGATACGCAGTATTTT

v_call: TRBV5-1
j_call: TRBJ1-2
d_call: -
clone_size: -
cdr3_aa: CASSQDVNNGYTF
cdr3_nt: TGCGCCAGCAGCCAGGACGTCAACAATGGCTACACCTTC

v_call: TRBV27
j_call: TRBJ1-2
d_call: TRBD1
clone_size: -
cdr3_aa: CASSDRTGGGVYGYTF
cdr3_nt: TGTGCCAGCAGTGACCGGACAGGGGGTGGTGTCTATGGCTACACCTTC

v_call: TRBV28
j_call: TRBJ2-7
d_call: -
clone_size: -
cdr3_aa: CASSFTSSYEQYF
cdr3_nt: TGTGCCAGCAGTTTTACCAGCTCCTACGAGCAGTACTTC

v_call: TRBV28
j_call: TRBJ1-1
d_call: -
clone_size: -
cdr3_aa: CASSPLTYAEAFF
cdr3_nt: TGTGCCAGCAGTCCGCTCACCTATGCTGAAGCTTTCTTT

v_call: TRBV5-1
j_call: TRBJ2-3
d_call: TRBD2
clone_size: -
cdr3_aa: CASSWTGGSSTDTQYF
cdr3_nt: TGCGCCAGCAGCTGGACGGGCGGGAGTAGCACAGATACGCAGTATTTT

v_call: TRBV6-5
j_call: TRBJ1-1
d_call: -
clone_size: -
cdr3_aa: CASSYAQGVPEAFF
cdr3_nt: TGTGCCAGCAGTTACGCCCAAGGAGTACCTGAAGCTTTCTTT

v_call: TRBV25-1
j_call: TRBJ2-1
d_call: -
clone_size: -
cdr3_aa: CASSEPLGDHNEQFF
cdr3_nt: TGTGCCAGCAGTGAGCCACTAGGGGATCACAATGAGCAGTTCTTC

v_call: TRBV5-4
j_call: TRBJ2-1
d_call: -
clone_size: -
cdr3_aa: CASSGGSTSYNEQFF
cdr3_nt: TGTGCCAGCAGCGGGGGGTCCACCTCCTACAATGAGCAGTTCTTC

v_call: TRBV5-4
j_call: TRBJ1-1
d_call: -
clone_size: -
cdr3_aa: CASSPGPLEAFF
cdr3_nt: TGTGCCAGCAGCCCGGGGCCGCTGGAAGCTTTCTTT

v_call: TRBV6-5
j_call: TRBJ1-1
d_call: -
clone_size: once
cdr3_aa: CASSTQSGGVAEAFF
cdr3_nt: TGTGCCAGCAGCACCCAGTCGGGGGGGGTCGCTGAAGCTTTCTTT

v_call: TRBV5-4
j_call: TRBJ2-7
d_call: -
clone_size: once
cdr3_aa: CASSFRSYEQYF
cdr3_nt: TGTGCCAGCAGCTTTAGGAGCTACGAGCAGTACTTC

v_call: TRBV5-1
j_call: TRBJ2-1
d_call: -
clone_size: -
cdr3_aa: CASSPWTDINEQFF
cdr3_nt: TGCGCCAGCAGCCCTTGGACAGACATCAATGAGCAGTTCTTC

v_call: TRBV7-2
j_call: TRBJ2-5
d_call: -
clone_size: -
cdr3_aa: CASSGVGLALYF
cdr3_nt: TGTGCCAGCAGCGGAGTGGGGCTAGCCCTTTACTTC

v_call: TRBV9
j_call: TRBJ2-6
d_call: -
clone_size: -
cdr3_aa: CASSVLGSGANVLTF
cdr3_nt: TGTGCCAGCAGCGTATTAGGCTCTGGGGCCAACGTCCTGACTTTC

v_call: TRBV27
j_call: TRBJ1-1
d_call: -
clone_size: -
cdr3_aa: CASSLSPNRAAEAFF
cdr3_nt: TGTGCCAGCAGTTTATCGCCTAACAGGGCGGCTGAAGCTTTCTTT

v_call: TRBV4-3
j_call: TRBJ2-5
d_call: TRBD2
clone_size: -
cdr3_aa: CASSQASLAGAGETQYF
cdr3_nt: TGCGCCAGCAGCCAAGCTTCTCTAGCGGGAGCGGGCGAGACCCAGTACTTC

v_call: TRBV19
j_call: TRBJ2-7
d_call: TRBD2
clone_size: -
cdr3_aa: CASSLGTSSYEQYF
cdr3_nt: TGTGCCAGTAGTCTCGGGACTAGCTCCTACGAGCAGTACTTC